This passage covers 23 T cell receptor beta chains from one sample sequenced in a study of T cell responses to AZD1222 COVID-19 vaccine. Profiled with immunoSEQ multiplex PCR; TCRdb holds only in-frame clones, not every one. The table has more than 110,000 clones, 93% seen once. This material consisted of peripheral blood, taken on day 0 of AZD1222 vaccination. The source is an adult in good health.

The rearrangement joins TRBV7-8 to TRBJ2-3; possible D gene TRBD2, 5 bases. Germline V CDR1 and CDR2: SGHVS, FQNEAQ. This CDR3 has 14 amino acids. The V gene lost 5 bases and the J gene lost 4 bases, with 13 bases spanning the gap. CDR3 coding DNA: TGTGCCAGCAGCCCCGACTACGCGGCAGATACGCAGTATTTT. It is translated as CASSPDYAADTQYF.

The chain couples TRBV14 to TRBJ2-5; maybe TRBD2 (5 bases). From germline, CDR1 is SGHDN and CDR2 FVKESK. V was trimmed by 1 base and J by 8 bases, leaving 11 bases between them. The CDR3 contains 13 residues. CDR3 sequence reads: CASSQVSGRTQYF. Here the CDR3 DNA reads TGTGCCAGCAGCCAAGTGAGCGGACGAACCCAGTACTTC. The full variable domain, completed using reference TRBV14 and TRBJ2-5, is EAGVTQFPSHSVIEKGQTVTLRCDPISGHDNLYWYRRVMGKEIKFLLHFVKESKQDESGMPNNRFLAERTGGTYSTLKVQPAELEDSGVYFCASSQVSGRTQYFGPGTRLLVL.

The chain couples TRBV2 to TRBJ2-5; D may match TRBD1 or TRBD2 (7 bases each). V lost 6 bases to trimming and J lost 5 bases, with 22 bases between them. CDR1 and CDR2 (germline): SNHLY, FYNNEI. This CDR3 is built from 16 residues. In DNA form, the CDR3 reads TGTGCCAGCAGCCTCGGCCCGGGGAGGGGGCCCGAGACCCAGTACTTC. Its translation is CASSLGPGRGPETQYF.

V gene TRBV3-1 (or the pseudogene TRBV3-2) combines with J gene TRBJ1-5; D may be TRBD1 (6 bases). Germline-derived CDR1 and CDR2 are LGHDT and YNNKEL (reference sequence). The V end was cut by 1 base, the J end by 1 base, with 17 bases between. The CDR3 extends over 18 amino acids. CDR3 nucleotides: TGTGCCAGCAGCCAAGGAGGAACAGGGTTGTGGAGCAATCAGCCCCAGCATTTT. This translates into CASSQGGTGLWSNQPQHF.

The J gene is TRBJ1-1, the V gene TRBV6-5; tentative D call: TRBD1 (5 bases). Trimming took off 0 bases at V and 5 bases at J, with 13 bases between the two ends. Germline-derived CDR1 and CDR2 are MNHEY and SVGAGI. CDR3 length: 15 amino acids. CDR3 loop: CASSYSLQGKTEAFF. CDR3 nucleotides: TGTGCCAGCAGTTACTCGCTCCAGGGTAAAACTGAAGCTTTCTTT.

The CDR3 loop reads CASNSGNTIYF. In DNA form, the CDR3 reads TGTGCCAGCAATTCTGGAAACACCATATATTTT. The rearrangement uses TRBV6-6 and TRBJ1-3, with no clear D. This CDR3 comprises 11 residues. Germline CDR1 MNHNY, CDR2 SVGAGI (reference sequence). Trimming removed 7 bases from V and 1 base from J, with 2 bases in between.

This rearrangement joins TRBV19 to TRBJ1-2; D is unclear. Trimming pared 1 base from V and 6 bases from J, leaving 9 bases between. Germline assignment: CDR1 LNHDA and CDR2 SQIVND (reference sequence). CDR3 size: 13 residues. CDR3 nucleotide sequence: TGTGCCAGTAGTATAGGGCAGGTTAATGGCTACACCTTC. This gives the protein CASSIGQVNGYTF.

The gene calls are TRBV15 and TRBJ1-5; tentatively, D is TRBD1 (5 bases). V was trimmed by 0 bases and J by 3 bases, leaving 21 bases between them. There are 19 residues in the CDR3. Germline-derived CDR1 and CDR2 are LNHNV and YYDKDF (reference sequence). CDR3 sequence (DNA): TGTGCCACCAGCAGAGATAGGCTACGCTTGGGGGGTGTCAATCAGCCCCAGCATTTT. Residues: CATSRDRLRLGGVNQPQHF.

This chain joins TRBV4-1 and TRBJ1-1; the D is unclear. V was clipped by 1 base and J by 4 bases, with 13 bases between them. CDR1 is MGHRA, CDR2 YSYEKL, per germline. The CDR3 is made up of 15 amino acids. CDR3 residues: CASSQVESGFTEAFF. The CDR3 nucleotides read TGCGCCAGCAGCCAAGTCGAGTCAGGATTCACTGAAGCTTTCTTT.

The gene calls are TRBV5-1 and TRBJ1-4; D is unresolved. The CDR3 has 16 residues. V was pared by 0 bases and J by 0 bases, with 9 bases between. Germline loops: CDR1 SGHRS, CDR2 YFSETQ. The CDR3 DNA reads TGCGCCAGCAGCTTGGGAGGGATCTCAACTAATGAAAAACTGTTTTTT. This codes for CASSLGGISTNEKLFF.

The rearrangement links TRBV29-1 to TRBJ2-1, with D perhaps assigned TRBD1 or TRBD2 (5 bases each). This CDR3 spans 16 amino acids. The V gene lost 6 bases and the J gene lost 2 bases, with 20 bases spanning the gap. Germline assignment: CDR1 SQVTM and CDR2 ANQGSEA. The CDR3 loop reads CSVAPQEGSPYNEQFF. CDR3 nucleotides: TGCAGCGTCGCCCCCCAAGAGGGGAGCCCCTACAATGAGCAGTTCTTC.

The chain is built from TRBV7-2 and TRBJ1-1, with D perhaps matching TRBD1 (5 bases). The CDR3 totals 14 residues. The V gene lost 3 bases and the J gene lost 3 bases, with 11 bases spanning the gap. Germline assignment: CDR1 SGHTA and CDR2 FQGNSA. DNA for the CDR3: TGTGCCAGCAGCTTCCCGGGGGGGTACACTGAAGCTTTCTTT. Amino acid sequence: CASSFPGGYTEAFF.

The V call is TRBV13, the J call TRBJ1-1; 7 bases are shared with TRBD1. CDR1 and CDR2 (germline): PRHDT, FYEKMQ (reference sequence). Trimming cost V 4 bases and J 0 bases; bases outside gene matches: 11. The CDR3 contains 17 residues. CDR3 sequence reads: CASSYESRDSVNTEAFF. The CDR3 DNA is TGTGCCAGCAGCTACGAATCCAGGGACAGCGTGAACACTGAAGCTTTCTTT.

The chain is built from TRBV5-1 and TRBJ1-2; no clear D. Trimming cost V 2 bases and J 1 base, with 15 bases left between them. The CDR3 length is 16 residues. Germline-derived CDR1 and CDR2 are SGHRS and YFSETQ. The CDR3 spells CASSLGFVFHNYGYTF. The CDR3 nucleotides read TGCGCCAGCAGCTTAGGGTTTGTCTTTCATAACTATGGCTACACCTTC.

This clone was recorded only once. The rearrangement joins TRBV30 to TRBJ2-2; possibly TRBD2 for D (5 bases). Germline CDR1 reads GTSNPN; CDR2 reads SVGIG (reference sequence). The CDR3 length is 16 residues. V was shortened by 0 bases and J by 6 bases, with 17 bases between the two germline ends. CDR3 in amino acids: CAWSVRGLLVAGELFF. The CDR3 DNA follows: TGTGCCTGGAGTGTTCGGGGATTACTAGTGGCCGGGGAGCTGTTTTTT.

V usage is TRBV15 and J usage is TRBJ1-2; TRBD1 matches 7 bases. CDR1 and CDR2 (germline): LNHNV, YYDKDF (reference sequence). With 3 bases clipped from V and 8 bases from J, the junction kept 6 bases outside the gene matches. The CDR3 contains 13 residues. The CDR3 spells CATSSDRVGGYTF. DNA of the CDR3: TGTGCCACCAGCAGCGACAGGGTTGGAGGCTACACCTTC.

CDR3 in amino acids: CASTIGGIRYEQYF. The CDR3, as DNA: TGTGCCAGCACTATTGGGGGCATCCGCTACGAGCAGTACTTC. The chain links TRBV6-5 to TRBJ2-7; TRBD1 might be the D (6 bases). V lost 7 bases and J 3 bases, leaving 16 bases between the germline ends. CDR3 size: 14 residues. Germline CDR1 is MNHEY and CDR2 is SVGAGI.

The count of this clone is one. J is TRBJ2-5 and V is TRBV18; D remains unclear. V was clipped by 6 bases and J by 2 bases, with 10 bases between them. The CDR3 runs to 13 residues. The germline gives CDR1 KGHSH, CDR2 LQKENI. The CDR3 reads CASSMDLQETQYF. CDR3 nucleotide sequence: TGTGCCAGCTCCATGGACCTGCAAGAGACCCAGTACTTC.

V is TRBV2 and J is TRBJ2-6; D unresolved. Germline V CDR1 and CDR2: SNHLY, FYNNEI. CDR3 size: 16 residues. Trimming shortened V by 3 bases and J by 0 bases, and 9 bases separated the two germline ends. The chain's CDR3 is CASSDVLFSGANVLTF. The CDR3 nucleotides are TGTGCCAGCAGTGATGTTTTGTTCTCTGGGGCCAACGTCCTGACTTTC.

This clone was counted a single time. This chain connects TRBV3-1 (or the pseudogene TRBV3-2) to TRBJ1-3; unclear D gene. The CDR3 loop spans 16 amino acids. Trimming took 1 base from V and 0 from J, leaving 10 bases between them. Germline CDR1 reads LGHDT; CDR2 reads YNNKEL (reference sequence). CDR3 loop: CASSQGSGLSGNTIYF. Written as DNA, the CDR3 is TGTGCCAGCAGCCAAGGCAGTGGCCTCTCTGGAAACACCATATATTTT.

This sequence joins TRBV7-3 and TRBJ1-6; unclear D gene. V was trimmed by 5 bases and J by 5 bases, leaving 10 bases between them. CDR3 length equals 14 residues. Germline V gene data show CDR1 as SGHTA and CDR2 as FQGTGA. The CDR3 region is CASSPGFNNSPLHF. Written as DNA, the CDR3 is TGTGCCAGCAGCCCCGGCTTTAATAATTCACCCCTCCACTTT.

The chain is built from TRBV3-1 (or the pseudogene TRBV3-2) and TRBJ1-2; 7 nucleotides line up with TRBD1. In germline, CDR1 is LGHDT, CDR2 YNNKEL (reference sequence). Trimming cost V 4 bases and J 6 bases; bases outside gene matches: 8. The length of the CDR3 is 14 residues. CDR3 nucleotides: TGTGCCAGCAGCCTTCCGGGACAGATGCATGGCTACACCTTC. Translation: CASSLPGQMHGYTF.

The CDR3 DNA sequence: TGCAGTGCTAGTGACCAGGGGGATACGCAGTATTTT. Amino acid sequence: CSASDQGDTQYF. The chain has TRBV20-1 and TRBJ2-3, with a tentative D call TRBD1 (6 bases). The V gene lost 3 bases and the J gene lost 6 bases, with 10 bases spanning the gap. This CDR3 region has 12 residues. Germline V gene data show CDR1 as DFQATT and CDR2 as SNEGSKA (reference sequence).